This T cell receptor beta chain stems from a study of blood T cells in healthy people across ages. This clonotype turned up a few times. Its target is not known. Primers used in a second PCR of about 7 to 12 cycles were a sample-barcoded 5' primer and a J-beta primer mix. Unique molecular identifiers of 12 random nucleotides labeled each cDNA. A single record per CDR3 protein comes from TCRdb applying MiXCR to the 5' RACE reads. The sample holds hundreds of thousands of distinct CDR3 sequences; more than 45% are singletons and the top ten take around 22%. In each sample, at least 7 million PBMCs were isolated. The ends were cut back, 6 bases at V and 0 bases at J, with 17 bases in the middle. Germline assignment: CDR1 SQVTM and CDR2 ANQGSEA. CDR3 size: 15 residues. Regarding the study as a whole: Donors of long life had a larger count of naive CD4+ cells and greater diversity than aged donors. Roughly linear declines in TCR beta diversity per million T cells occurred with age.

The origin of this receptor is a young man in good health. The sequenced sample was blood. This chain connects TRBV29-1 to TRBJ1-2; D is possibly TRBD1 (6 bases). CDR3 protein: CSVAGVGQTNYGYTF. The CDR3 nucleotides read TGCAGCGTGGCAGGGGTGGGGCAGACTAACTATGGCTACACCTTC. Drawing the rest from reference TRBV29-1 and TRBJ1-2, the complete variable domain is SAVISQKPSRDICQRGTSLTIQCQVDSQVTMMFWYRQQPGQSLTLIATANQGSEATYESGFVIDKFPISRPNLTFSTLTVSNMSPEDSSIYLCSVAGVGQTNYGYTFGSGTRLTVV.